The clone carrying this TCR beta chain was recorded a few times. What it binds is unknown. Stated time point: persistent/refractory GD, antithyroid drugs over 5 years with positive TRAb. PBMC RNA served as the TCR library source. The data derive from a study of regulatory T cells in long-lasting Graves disease. General study findings and limits: TRBV28, TRBJ1-2 and TRBJ2-5 emerged as the favored segments in persistent disease. Persistent cases of Graves' showed reduced TCR diversity relative to newly diagnosed patients. With a few thousand shared public clonotypes, persistent patients exceeded new patients, who shared 950 to 1,000.

CDR3 length equals 13 residues. V gave up 7 bases and J gave up 4 bases; unmatched junction bases: 6. Germline V lookup: CDR1 MGHDK, CDR2 SYGVNS. Relying on iRepertoire HTBI primers and Arm-PCR of CDR3 regions, the team built TCR beta libraries. MiXCR, run by TCRdb on the multiplex PCR reads, gives a single entry per CDR3 protein. The data hold 450,000 or so distinct CDR3 sequences, with under 25% observed a single time. This material consisted of peripheral blood mononuclear cells (PBMCs), taken when the disease was refractory, from a patient treated with antithyroid drugs. The clonotype was recovered from a female donor with Graves disease. The chain has TRBV25-1 and TRBJ2-7; TRBD1 matches 8 bases. CDR3 sequence reads: CASTTRTGYEQYF. CDR3 coding DNA: TGTGCCAGCACCACCAGGACAGGGTACGAGCAGTACTTC.